These 2 T cell receptor beta chains originate from one sample sequenced in a study of cytomegalovirus exposure and HLA in healthy donors. Primers included in the PCR were 60 Vbeta and 13 Jbeta primers. The table came from immunoSEQ multiplex PCR; TCRdb's copy has only in-frame clones and leaves some out. Among about 170,000 clones listed, about 76% were seen once. Sequencing was carried out using PBMCs. The source is a woman younger than 35 in good health and CMV-seropositive.

This sequence joins TRBV6-5 and TRBJ2-7; the match to TRBD1 covers 7 bases. Germline-derived CDR1 and CDR2 are MNHEY and SVGAGI. The CDR3 loop spans 15 amino acids. Germline trimming cut 6 bases from V and 7 bases from J; bases unmatched to any gene: 15. CDR3 sequence reads: CASRQGTAGGQEQYF. The CDR3 nucleotides are TGTGCCAGCAGACAAGGGACAGCCGGTGGCCAGGAGCAGTACTTC.

This clone has just one count. The J gene is TRBJ2-2, the V gene TRBV9, with 10 nucleotides matching TRBD2. J gave up 6 bases and V 1 base, and 0 bases lay outside the gene matches. This CDR3 comprises 14 residues. In germline, CDR1 is SGDLS, CDR2 YYNGEE. CDR3 sequence: CASSVSGGAGELFF. Here the CDR3 DNA reads TGTGCCAGCAGCGTAAGCGGGGGGGCCGGGGAGCTGTTTTTT.